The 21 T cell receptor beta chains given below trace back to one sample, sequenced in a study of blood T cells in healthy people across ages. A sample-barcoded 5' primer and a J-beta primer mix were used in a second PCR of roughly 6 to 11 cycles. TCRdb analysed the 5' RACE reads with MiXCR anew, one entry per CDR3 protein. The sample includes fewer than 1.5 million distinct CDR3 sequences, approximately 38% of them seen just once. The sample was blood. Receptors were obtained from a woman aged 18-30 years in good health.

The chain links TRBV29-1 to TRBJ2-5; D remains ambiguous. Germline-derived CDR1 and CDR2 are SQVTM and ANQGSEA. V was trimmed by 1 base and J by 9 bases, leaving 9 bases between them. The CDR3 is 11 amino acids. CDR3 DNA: TGCAGCGTTGAAGGGGGTGAGTCCCAGTACTTC. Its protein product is CSVEGGESQYF.

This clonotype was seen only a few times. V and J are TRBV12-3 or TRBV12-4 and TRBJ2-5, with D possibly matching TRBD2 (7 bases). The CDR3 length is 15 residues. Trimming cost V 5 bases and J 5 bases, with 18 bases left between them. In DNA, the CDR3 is TGTGCCAGCAGTCGGGACCTAGGGGGGGAGGAGACCCAGTACTTC. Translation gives CASSRDLGGEETQYF.

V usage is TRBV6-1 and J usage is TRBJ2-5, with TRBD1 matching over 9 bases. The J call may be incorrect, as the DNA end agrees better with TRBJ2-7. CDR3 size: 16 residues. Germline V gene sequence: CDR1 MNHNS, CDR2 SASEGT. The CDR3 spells CASSIMTGGLTYEQYF. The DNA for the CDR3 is TGTGCCAGCAGTATCATGACAGGGGGTTTAACCTACGAGCAGTACTTC.

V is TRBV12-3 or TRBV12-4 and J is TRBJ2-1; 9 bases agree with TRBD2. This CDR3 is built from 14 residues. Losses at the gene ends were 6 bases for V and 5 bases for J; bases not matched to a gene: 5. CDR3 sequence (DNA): TGTGCCAGCAGGCCGGGACTAGCCCACAATGAGCAGTTCTTC. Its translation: CASRPGLAHNEQFF.

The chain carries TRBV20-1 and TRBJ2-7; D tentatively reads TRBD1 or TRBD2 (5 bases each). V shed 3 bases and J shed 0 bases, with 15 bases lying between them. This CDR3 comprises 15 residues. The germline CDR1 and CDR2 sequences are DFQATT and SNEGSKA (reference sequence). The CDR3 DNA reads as TGCAGTGCTAGGATGGGGGAAAGGGGCTCCTACGAGCAGTACTTC. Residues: CSARMGERGSYEQYF.

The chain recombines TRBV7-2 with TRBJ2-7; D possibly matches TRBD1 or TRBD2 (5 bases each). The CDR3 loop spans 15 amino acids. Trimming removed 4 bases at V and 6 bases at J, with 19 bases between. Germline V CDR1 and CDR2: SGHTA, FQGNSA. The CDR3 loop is CASSSKGIGGLEQYF. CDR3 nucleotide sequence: TGTGCCAGCAGCTCGAAGGGGATTGGCGGGCTCGAGCAGTACTTC.

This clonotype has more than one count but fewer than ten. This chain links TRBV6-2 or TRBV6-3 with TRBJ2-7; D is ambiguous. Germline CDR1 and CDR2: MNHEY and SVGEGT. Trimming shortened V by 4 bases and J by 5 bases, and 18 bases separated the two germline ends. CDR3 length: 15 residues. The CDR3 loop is CASSFPTVLPHEQYF. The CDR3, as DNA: TGTGCCAGCAGTTTCCCGACCGTGCTCCCTCACGAGCAGTACTTC.

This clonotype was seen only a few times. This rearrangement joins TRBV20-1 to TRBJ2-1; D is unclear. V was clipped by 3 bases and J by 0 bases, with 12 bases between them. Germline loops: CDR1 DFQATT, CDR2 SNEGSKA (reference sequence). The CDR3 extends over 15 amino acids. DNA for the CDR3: TGCAGTGCTAGTTTGGCCTCGAGCTCCTACAATGAGCAGTTCTTC. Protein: CSASLASSSYNEQFF.

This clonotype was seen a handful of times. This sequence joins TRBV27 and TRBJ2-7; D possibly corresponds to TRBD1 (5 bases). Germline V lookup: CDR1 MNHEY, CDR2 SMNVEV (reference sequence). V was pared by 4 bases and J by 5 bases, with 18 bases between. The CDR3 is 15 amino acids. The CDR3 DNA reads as TGTGCCAGCAGTTCCCCCTCTCGTGGGGCCCACGAGCAGTACTTC. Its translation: CASSSPSRGAHEQYF.

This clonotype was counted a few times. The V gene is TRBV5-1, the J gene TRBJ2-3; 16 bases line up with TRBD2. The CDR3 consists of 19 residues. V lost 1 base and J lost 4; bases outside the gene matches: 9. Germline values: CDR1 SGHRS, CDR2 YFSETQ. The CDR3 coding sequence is TGCGCCAGCAGCTTGCCCCCGGGACTAGCGGGAGGGCCAGCAGATACGCAGTATTTT. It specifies CASSLPPGLAGGPADTQYF. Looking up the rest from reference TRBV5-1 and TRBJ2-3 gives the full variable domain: KAGVTQTPRYLIKTRGQQVTLSCSPISGHRSVSWYQQTPGQGLQFLFEYFSETQRNKGNFPGRFSGRQFSNSRSEMNVSTLELGDSALYLCASSLPPGLAGGPADTQYFGPGTRLTVL.

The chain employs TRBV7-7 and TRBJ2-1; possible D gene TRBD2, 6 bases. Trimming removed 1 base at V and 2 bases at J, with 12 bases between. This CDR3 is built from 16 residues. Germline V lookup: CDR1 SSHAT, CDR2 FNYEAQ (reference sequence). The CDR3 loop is CASSLGLAATYNEQFF. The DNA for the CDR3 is TGTGCCAGCAGCTTAGGGTTAGCGGCCACCTACAATGAGCAGTTCTTC. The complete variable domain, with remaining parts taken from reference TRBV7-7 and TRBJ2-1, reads GAGVSQSPRYKVTKRGQDVTLRCDPISSHATLYWYQQALGQGPEFLTYFNYEAQPDKSGLPSDRFSAERPEGSISTLTIQRTEQRDSAMYRCASSLGLAATYNEQFFGPGTRLTVL.

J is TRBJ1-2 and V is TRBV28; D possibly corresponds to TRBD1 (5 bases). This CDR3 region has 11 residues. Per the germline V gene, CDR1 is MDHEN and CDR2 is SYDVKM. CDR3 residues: CGTGTPYGYTF. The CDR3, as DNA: TGTGGAACCGGGACCCCCTATGGCTACACCTTC.

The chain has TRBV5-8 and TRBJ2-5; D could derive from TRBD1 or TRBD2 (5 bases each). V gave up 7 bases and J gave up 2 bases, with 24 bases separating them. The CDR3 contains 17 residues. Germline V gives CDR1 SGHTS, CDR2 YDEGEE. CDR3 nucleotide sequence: TGTGCCAGCCAACGGGGACGAATAGAGCGAGTACAAGAGACCCAGTACTTC. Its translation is CASQRGRIERVQETQYF. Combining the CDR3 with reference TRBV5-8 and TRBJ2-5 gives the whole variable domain EAGVTQSPTHLIKTRGQQATLRCSPISGHTSVYWYQQALGLGLQFLLWYDEGEERNRGNFPPRFSGRQFPNYSSELNVNALELEDSALYLCASQRGRIERVQETQYFGPGTRLLVL.

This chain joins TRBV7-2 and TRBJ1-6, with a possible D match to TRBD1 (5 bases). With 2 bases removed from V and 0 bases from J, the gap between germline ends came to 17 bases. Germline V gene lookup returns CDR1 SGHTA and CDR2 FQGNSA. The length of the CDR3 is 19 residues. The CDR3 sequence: CASSLNAGGGSSYNSPLHF. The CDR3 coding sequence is TGTGCCAGCAGCTTAAACGCGGGCGGGGGGAGCTCCTATAATTCACCCCTCCACTTT.

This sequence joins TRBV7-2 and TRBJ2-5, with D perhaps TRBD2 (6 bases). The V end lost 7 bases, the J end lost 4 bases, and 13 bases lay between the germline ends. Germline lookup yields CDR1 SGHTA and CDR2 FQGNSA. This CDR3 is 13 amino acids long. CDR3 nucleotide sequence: TGTGCCAGCACGACTAGGTACGCAGAGACCCAGTACTTC. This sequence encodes CASTTRYAETQYF.

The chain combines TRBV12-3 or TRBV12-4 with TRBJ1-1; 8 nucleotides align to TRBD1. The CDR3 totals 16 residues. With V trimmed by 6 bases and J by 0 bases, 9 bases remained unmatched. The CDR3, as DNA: TGTGCCAGCAGACCTAGGACAGGGACTATGAACACTGAAGCTTTCTTT. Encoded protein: CASRPRTGTMNTEAFF.

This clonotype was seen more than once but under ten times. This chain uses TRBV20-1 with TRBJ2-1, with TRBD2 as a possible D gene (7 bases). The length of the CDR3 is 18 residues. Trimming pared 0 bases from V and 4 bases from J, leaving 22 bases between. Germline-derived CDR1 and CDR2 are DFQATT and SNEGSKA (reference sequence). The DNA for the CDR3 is TGCAGTGCTAGAGATGGGGGGAGGGCGGGGGCCCAATACAATGAGCAGTTCTTC. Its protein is CSARDGGRAGAQYNEQFF.

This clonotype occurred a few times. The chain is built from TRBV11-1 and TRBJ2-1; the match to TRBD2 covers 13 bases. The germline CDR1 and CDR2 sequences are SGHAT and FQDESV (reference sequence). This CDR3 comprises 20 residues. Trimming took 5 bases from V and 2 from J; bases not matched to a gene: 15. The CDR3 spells CASSPPPGLAGFRAYNEQFF. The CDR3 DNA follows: TGTGCCAGCAGCCCTCCCCCGGGACTAGCGGGGTTTAGGGCCTACAATGAGCAGTTCTTC.

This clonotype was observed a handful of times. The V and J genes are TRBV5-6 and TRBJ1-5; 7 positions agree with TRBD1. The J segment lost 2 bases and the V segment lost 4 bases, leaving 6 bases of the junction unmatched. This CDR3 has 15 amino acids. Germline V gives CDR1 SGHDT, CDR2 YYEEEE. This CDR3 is CASSRTGAGNQPQHF. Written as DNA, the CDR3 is TGTGCCAGCAGCCGCACAGGGGCAGGCAATCAGCCCCAGCATTTT.

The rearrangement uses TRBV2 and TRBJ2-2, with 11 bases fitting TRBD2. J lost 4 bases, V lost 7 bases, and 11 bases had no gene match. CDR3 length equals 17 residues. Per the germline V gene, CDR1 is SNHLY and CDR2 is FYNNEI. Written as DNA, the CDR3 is TGTGCCAGCAAACTAACCGGGACTAGCGGCGTCACCGGGGAGCTGTTTTTT. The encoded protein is CASKLTGTSGVTGELFF.

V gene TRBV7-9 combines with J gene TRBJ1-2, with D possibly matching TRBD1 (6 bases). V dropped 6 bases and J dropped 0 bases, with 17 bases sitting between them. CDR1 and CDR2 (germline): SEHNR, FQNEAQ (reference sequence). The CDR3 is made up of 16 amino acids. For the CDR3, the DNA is TGTGCCAGCAGTCTCGACAGGCGGATCTCTAACTATGGCTACACCTTC. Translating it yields CASSLDRRISNYGYTF.